This passage covers 30 T cell receptor beta chains from one sample sequenced in a study of CD8 T cells in Susac syndrome. It was with random hexamers that roughly 0.45 to 1 ug RNA was reverse transcribed. In TCRdb, the immunoSEQ multiplex PCR reads were re-called with MiXCR into one record per CDR3 protein. The sample has a few hundred thousand distinct CDR3 sequences; about 88% are singletons. Sequencing was performed on CD8+ T cells from PBMCs. These receptors originate from a human donor with multiple sclerosis.

The CDR3 is CSARTDSGHNEQFF. The CDR3 DNA follows: TGCAGCGCTCGGACAGACTCTGGGCACAATGAGCAGTTCTTC. The rearrangement uses TRBV29-1 and TRBJ2-1, with D possibly being TRBD1 (6 bases). Looked up from germline, CDR1 is SQVTM and CDR2 is ANQGSEA. CDR3 length equals 14 residues. V was pared by 7 bases and J by 5 bases, with 18 bases between.

This rearrangement joins TRBV27 to TRBJ2-7, with 10 nucleotides matching TRBD2. This CDR3 spans 16 amino acids. Trimming at V came to 6 bases and at J to 6 bases, leaving 14 bases not matched to a gene. Germline CDR1 MNHEY, CDR2 SMNVEV (reference sequence). The CDR3 DNA reads TGTGCCAGCAGCCCTAGTAGCGGGGGGAGCCCGGGCGAGCAGTACTTC. Translating it yields CASSPSSGGSPGEQYF.

The rearrangement uses TRBV20-1 and TRBJ2-1; D ambiguous. The CDR3 is made up of 15 amino acids. Trimming removed 1 base from V and 2 bases from J, with 12 bases in between. CDR1 is DFQATT and CDR2 is SNEGSKA in the germline V gene (reference sequence). CDR3 amino acids: CSARGVVSPYNEQFF. The CDR3 DNA reads as TGCAGTGCTAGAGGGGTAGTCAGTCCCTACAATGAGCAGTTCTTC.

V and J are TRBV4-3 and TRBJ2-1, with 12 bases aligning to TRBD2. In germline, CDR1 is LGHNA, CDR2 YSLEER. This CDR3 has 16 residues. The V and J ends lost 4 bases and 5 bases, in that order; junction bases with no gene match: 6. The CDR3 nucleotides are TGCGCCAGCAGCCTATGGACTAGCGGGATCAACAATGAGCAGTTCTTC. It specifies CASSLWTSGINNEQFF.

The J gene is TRBJ2-1, the V gene TRBV2, with D possibly TRBD2 on 5 matching bases. Trimming left V 3 bases short and J 0 bases short, with 9 bases between. The CDR3 consists of 15 residues. From germline, CDR1 is SNHLY and CDR2 FYNNEI. DNA for the CDR3: TGTGCCAGCAGTGACAGACTAAGCTCCTACAATGAGCAGTTCTTC. This gives the protein CASSDRLSSYNEQFF.

The CDR3 region is CASRDKTTQETQYF. The CDR3 nucleotides read TGTGCCAGCAGAGACAAGACTACTCAAGAGACCCAGTACTTC. The genes are TRBV2 and TRBJ2-5, with TRBD2 as a possible D gene (5 bases). This CDR3 spans 14 amino acids. V lost 6 bases to trimming and J lost 2 bases, with 13 bases between them. Germline V gene sequence: CDR1 SNHLY, CDR2 FYNNEI.

The V call is TRBV19, the J call TRBJ1-1; D is ambiguous. V was clipped by 3 bases and J by 7 bases, with 12 bases between them. The CDR3 consists of 13 residues. CDR1 and CDR2 (germline): LNHDA, SQIVND (reference sequence). The CDR3 nucleotides are TGTGCCAGTAGTATGGGGAGTGGGCTTGAAGCTTTCTTT. Its translation is CASSMGSGLEAFF. Full variable domain (rest looked up from reference TRBV19 and TRBJ1-1): DGGITQSPKYLFRKEGQNVTLSCEQNLNHDAMYWYRQDPGQGLRLIYYSQIVNDFQKGDIAEGYSVSREKKESFPLTVTSAQKNPTAFYLCASSMGSGLEAFFGQGTRLTVV.

The V and J genes are TRBV7-6 and TRBJ2-1, with 8 bases that match TRBD2. Germline V gene lookup returns CDR1 SGHVS and CDR2 FNYEAQ. J gave up 7 bases and V 0 bases, and 8 bases lay outside the gene matches. CDR3 length: 16 residues. CDR3 protein: CASSLAGGLDFNEQFF. The CDR3 region has the DNA TGTGCCAGCAGCTTAGCGGGGGGACTAGATTTTAATGAGCAGTTCTTC.

CDR3 nucleotide sequence: TGTGCCAGCAGCCCCACTAGTCAAGAGACCCAGTACTTC. Translated, it gives CASSPTSQETQYF. This rearrangement joins TRBV7-9 to TRBJ2-5; tentatively, D is TRBD2 (5 bases). Germline CDR1 reads SEHNR; CDR2 reads FQNEAQ (reference sequence). V lost 5 bases to trimming and J lost 2 bases, with 9 bases between them. This CDR3 spans 13 amino acids.

The rearrangement links TRBV27 to TRBJ2-7; 9 bases fit TRBD2. CDR3 length: 14 amino acids. J was trimmed by 7 bases and V by 3 bases; bases with no gene match: 7. Per germline, CDR1 MNHEY and CDR2 SMNVEV (reference sequence). In DNA form, the CDR3 reads TGTGCCAGCAGTTTGGGCGGGGGGGCTTGGGAGCAGTACTTC. Its translation: CASSLGGGAWEQYF.

This chain connects TRBV4-1 to TRBJ1-5; TRBD1 matches at 8 bases. CDR1 is MGHRA and CDR2 is YSYEKL in the germline V gene. There are 18 residues in the CDR3. The trim removed 4 bases at V and 0 bases at J, leaving 11 bases unmatched. CDR3 in amino acids: CASSRKGQELYSNQPQHF. As DNA, the CDR3 is TGCGCCAGCAGCCGAAAGGGACAGGAGCTCTATAGCAATCAGCCCCAGCATTTT.

The chain couples TRBV15 to TRBJ2-7, with D tentatively TRBD2 (5 bases). The length of the CDR3 is 13 residues. The germline gives CDR1 LNHNV, CDR2 YYDKDF (reference sequence). Trimming stripped 5 bases from V and 3 bases from J, with 11 bases between. The CDR3 nucleotides are TGTGCCACCAGCGAACGGACTGTCTACGAGCAGTACTTC. Its translation is CATSERTVYEQYF.

This sequence joins TRBV7-2 and TRBJ2-3; D is uncertain. The CDR3 is 15 amino acids. Trimming took 5 bases from V and 1 from J, leaving 13 bases between them. Germline CDR1 and CDR2: SGHTA and FQGNSA. This chain's CDR3 is CASSEDPVGTDTQYF. Here the CDR3 DNA reads TGTGCCAGCAGCGAGGACCCCGTGGGCACAGATACGCAGTATTTT. Full variable domain (rest looked up from reference TRBV7-2 and TRBJ2-3): GAGVSQSPSNKVTEKGKDVELRCDPISGHTALYWYRQSLGQGLEFLIYFQGNSAPDKSGLPSDRFSAERTGGSVSTLTIQRTQQEDSAVYLCASSEDPVGTDTQYFGPGTRLTVL.

The chain joins TRBV6-5 to TRBJ1-6; 7 bases line up with TRBD1. From germline, CDR1 is MNHEY and CDR2 SVGAGI. Germline trimming cut 0 bases from V and 4 bases from J; bases unmatched to any gene: 6. The CDR3 runs 17 residues. CDR3 coding DNA: TGTGCCAGCAGTTACTCGAGGTGGGACAGTTATAATTCACCCCTCCACTTT. It yields the protein CASSYSRWDSYNSPLHF.

This rearrangement joins TRBV6-5 to TRBJ2-1; 11 bases map to TRBD2. The ends lost 0 bases at V and 4 bases at J; junction bases unmatched: 5. Germline-derived CDR1 and CDR2 are MNHEY and SVGAGI. This CDR3 is built from 17 residues. CDR3 sequence reads: CASSYSLTSGGYNEQFF. The CDR3 nucleotides read TGTGCCAGCAGTTACTCTCTAACTAGCGGGGGTTACAATGAGCAGTTCTTC.

The rearrangement joins TRBV28 to TRBJ1-6, with D perhaps matching TRBD1 (5 bases). CDR1 is MDHEN and CDR2 is SYDVKM in the germline V gene. Trimming shortened V by 3 bases and J by 4 bases, and 13 bases separated the two germline ends. The CDR3 loop spans 16 amino acids. CDR3 nucleotide sequence: TGTGCCAGCAGTTTGATGACAGTGGGGTATAATTCACCCCTCCACTTT. Translation: CASSLMTVGYNSPLHF.

V is TRBV27 and J is TRBJ2-7; D unresolved. The CDR3 is made up of 13 amino acids. With 4 bases removed from V and 5 bases from J, the gap between germline ends came to 12 bases. Germline V gene lookup returns CDR1 MNHEY and CDR2 SMNVEV (reference sequence). The CDR3 DNA is TGTGCCAGCAGTTGGCAGGTGGATCACGAGCAGTACTTC. Translation: CASSWQVDHEQYF.

The rearrangement joins TRBV27 to TRBJ1-4; D call uncertain. The V end lost 5 bases, the J end lost 4 bases, and 11 bases lay between the germline ends. Germline V gives CDR1 MNHEY, CDR2 SMNVEV (reference sequence). This CDR3 has 14 amino acids. In DNA, the CDR3 is TGTGCCAGCAGTCTTATGCCCAATAATGAAAAACTGTTTTTT. Protein product: CASSLMPNNEKLFF.

This clonotype appeared a single time. The V and J genes are TRBV5-1 and TRBJ2-7; 16 bases agree with TRBD2. The CDR3 totals 16 residues. The germline V gene has CDR1 SGHRS and CDR2 YFSETQ. V lost 4 bases and J lost 6; bases outside the gene matches: 7. The CDR3 spells CASSPGLAGGPAEQYF. The CDR3 DNA reads TGCGCCAGCAGCCCGGGACTAGCGGGAGGGCCGGCCGAGCAGTACTTC.

The chain recombines TRBV30 with TRBJ2-2; weak D call: TRBD2 (6 bases). The CDR3 is 14 amino acids. V lost 3 bases, J lost 2 bases, and 10 bases lay in between. Germline V gene data show CDR1 as GTSNPN and CDR2 as SVGIG (reference sequence). CDR3 region: CAWRGGVNTGELFF. DNA of the CDR3: TGTGCCTGGAGGGGCGGGGTCAACACCGGGGAGCTGTTTTTT.

The V and J genes are TRBV9 and TRBJ2-7, with 7 positions matching TRBD1. CDR3 length: 14 residues. The germline gives CDR1 SGDLS, CDR2 YYNGEE. V dropped 3 bases and J dropped 5; count of bases not matched to a gene: 8. The CDR3 sequence: CASSATTGINEQYF. The CDR3 DNA is TGTGCCAGCAGCGCGACGACAGGGATCAACGAGCAGTACTTC.

The rearrangement uses TRBV6-6 and TRBJ2-5; the D is unclear. The CDR3 consists of 12 residues. Germline CDR1 MNHNY, CDR2 SVGAGI (reference sequence). Trimming removed 2 bases at V and 9 bases at J, with 10 bases between. Here the CDR3 DNA reads TGTGCCAGCAGTTACCAGGCCCCGGCCCAGTACTTC. Encoded protein: CASSYQAPAQYF.

CDR3 DNA sequence: TGCAGTGCTAGAGAATCTAGCGGCCCCACAGATACGCAGTATTTT. Residues: CSARESSGPTDTQYF. The V and J genes are TRBV20-1 and TRBJ2-3, with 7 positions matching TRBD2. This CDR3 comprises 15 residues. From germline, CDR1 is DFQATT and CDR2 SNEGSKA (reference sequence). Trimming took 0 bases from V and 2 from J; bases not matched to a gene: 5.

The chain employs TRBV29-1 and TRBJ2-3; maybe TRBD2 (7 bases). The V and J ends lost 4 bases and 4 bases respectively, with 27 bases between them. CDR3 length: 18 residues. The germline CDR1 and CDR2 sequences are SQVTM and ANQGSEA. The CDR3 protein is CSVVGPHSGGAPADTQYF. CDR3 nucleotide sequence: TGCAGCGTTGTTGGACCCCACTCTGGGGGGGCCCCGGCAGATACGCAGTATTTT.

In this sample, this clonotype turned up once. This chain joins TRBV28 and TRBJ2-1; 10 nucleotides match TRBD2. Germline V CDR1 and CDR2: MDHEN, SYDVKM. Trimming took 5 bases from V and 3 from J; bases not matched to a gene: 7. The CDR3 runs to 16 residues. The CDR3 region has the DNA TGTGCCAGCAGTCGCGGACTAGCGGTAATCTACAATGAGCAGTTCTTC. It translates to CASSRGLAVIYNEQFF.

The chain couples TRBV27 to TRBJ2-1; TRBD2 aligns across 12 bases. CDR1 and CDR2 from the germline V gene are MNHEY and SMNVEV (reference sequence). The V segment lost 6 bases and the J segment 8 bases; nucleotides outside the gene matches: 8. CDR3 length equals 15 residues. This chain's CDR3 is CASSRRTSGNDEQFF. The CDR3 nucleotides are TGTGCCAGCAGCAGGAGGACTAGCGGGAACGATGAGCAGTTCTTC.

This clonotype was recorded only once. The chain carries TRBV2 and TRBJ2-1; no definite D call. Germline CDR1 SNHLY, CDR2 FYNNEI. CDR3 length: 13 residues. V was cut by 5 bases and J by 6 bases, with 11 bases left in between. The CDR3 loop reads CASSPNVANEQFF. Here the CDR3 DNA reads TGTGCCAGCAGTCCCAACGTCGCCAATGAGCAGTTCTTC.

V usage is TRBV27 and J usage is TRBJ1-5; no firm D call. The germline V and J ends were trimmed by 2 bases and 3 bases, with 8 bases remaining between them. This CDR3 comprises 14 residues. CDR1 and CDR2 from the germline V gene are MNHEY and SMNVEV (reference sequence). CDR3 nucleotide sequence: TGTGCCAGCAGTTTAGGTGGCCCCAATCAGCCCCAGCATTTT. This gives the protein CASSLGGPNQPQHF.

The chain recombines TRBV15 with TRBJ2-1, with 8 bases identical to TRBD2. The CDR3 length is 15 residues. The V gene end was trimmed by 0 bases and the J gene end by 6 bases; junction bases not matched to a gene: 4. Per germline, CDR1 LNHNV and CDR2 YYDKDF (reference sequence). CDR3 in amino acids: CATSREREEGNEQFF. The CDR3 DNA sequence: TGTGCCACCAGCAGAGAGCGGGAGGAGGGCAATGAGCAGTTCTTC. Filled out from reference TRBV15 and TRBJ2-1, the complete variable domain reads DAMVIQNPRYQVTQFGKPVTLSCSQTLNHNVMYWYQQKSSQAPKLLFHYYDKDFNNEADTPDNFQSRRPNTSFCFLDIRSPGLGDTAMYLCATSREREEGNEQFFGPGTRLTVL.

This chain connects TRBV11-1 to TRBJ1-1, with 8 nucleotides matching TRBD1. Germline V gene lookup returns CDR1 SGHAT and CDR2 FQDESV (reference sequence). The CDR3 covers 19 residues. V trimming: 0 bases; J trimming: 3 bases; junction bases outside the gene matches: 15. The CDR3 here is CASSLAPRGHIPGDTEAFF. In nucleotides, the CDR3 is TGTGCCAGCAGCTTAGCGCCCAGGGGGCATATACCAGGGGACACTGAAGCTTTCTTT.